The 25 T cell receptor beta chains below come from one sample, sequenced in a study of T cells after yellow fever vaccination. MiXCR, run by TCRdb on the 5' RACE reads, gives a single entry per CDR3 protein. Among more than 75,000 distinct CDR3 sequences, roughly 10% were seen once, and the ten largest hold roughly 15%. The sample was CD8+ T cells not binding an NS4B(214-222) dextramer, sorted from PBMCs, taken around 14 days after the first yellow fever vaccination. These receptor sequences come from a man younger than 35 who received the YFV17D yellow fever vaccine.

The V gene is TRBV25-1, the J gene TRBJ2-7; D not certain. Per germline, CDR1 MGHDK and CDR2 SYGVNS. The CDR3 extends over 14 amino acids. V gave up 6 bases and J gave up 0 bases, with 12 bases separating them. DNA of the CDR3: TGTGCCAGCAGACTTGGTGGCAGCTCCTACGAGCAGTACTTC. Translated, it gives CASRLGGSSYEQYF.

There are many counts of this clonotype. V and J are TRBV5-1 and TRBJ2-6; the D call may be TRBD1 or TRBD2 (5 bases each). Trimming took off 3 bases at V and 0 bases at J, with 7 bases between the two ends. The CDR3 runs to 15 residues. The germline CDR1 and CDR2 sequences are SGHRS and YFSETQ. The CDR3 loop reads CASSWDHSGANVLTF. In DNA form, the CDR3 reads TGCGCCAGCAGCTGGGACCACTCTGGGGCCAACGTCCTGACTTTC.

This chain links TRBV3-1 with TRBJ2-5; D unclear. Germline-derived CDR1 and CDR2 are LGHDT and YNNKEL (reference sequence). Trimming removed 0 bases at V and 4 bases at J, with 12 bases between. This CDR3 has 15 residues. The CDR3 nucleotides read TGTGCCAGCAGCCAAGATCAATACATTTTAGAGACCCAGTACTTC. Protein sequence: CASSQDQYILETQYF.

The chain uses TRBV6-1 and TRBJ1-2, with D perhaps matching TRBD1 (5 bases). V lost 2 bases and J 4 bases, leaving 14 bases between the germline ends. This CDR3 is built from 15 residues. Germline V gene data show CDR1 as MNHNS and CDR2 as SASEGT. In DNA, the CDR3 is TGTGCCAGCAGTGAAAACCTGGGGGGAGTCTATGGCTACACCTTC. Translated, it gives CASSENLGGVYGYTF.

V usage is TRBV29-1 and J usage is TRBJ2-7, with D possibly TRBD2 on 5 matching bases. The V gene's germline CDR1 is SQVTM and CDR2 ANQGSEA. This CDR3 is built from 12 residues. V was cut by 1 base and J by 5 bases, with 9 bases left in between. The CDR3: CSVEGNGDEQYF. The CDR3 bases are TGCAGCGTTGAAGGGAACGGGGACGAGCAGTACTTC.

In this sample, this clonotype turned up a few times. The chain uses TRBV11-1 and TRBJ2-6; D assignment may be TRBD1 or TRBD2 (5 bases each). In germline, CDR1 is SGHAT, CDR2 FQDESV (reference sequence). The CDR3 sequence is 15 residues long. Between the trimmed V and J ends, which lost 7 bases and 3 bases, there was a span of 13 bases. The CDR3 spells CASTEGRYGANVLTF. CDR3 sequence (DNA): TGTGCCAGCACCGAGGGGAGATATGGGGCCAACGTCCTGACTTTC.

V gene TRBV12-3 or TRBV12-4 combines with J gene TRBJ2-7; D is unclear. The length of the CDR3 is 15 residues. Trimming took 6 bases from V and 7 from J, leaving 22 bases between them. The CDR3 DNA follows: TGTGCCAGCAGCCGCCTCGGGTATTCCTACGAGGAGCAGTACTTC. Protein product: CASSRLGYSYEEQYF.

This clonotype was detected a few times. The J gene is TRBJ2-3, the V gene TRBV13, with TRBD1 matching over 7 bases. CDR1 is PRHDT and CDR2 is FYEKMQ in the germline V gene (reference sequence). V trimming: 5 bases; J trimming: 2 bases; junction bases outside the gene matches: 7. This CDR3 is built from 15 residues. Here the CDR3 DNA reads TGTGCCAGCAGCCCCCGAACAGGGGACACAGATACGCAGTATTTT. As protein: CASSPRTGDTDTQYF.

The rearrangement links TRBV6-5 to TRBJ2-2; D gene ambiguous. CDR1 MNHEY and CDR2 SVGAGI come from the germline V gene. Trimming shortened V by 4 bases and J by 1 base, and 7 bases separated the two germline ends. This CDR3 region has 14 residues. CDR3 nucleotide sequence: TGTGCCAGCAGTTCGGCAGGGAACACCGGGGAGCTGTTTTTT. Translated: CASSSAGNTGELFF.

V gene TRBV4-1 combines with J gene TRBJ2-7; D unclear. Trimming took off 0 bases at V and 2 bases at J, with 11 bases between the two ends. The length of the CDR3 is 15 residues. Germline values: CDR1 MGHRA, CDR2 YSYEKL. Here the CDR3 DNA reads TGCGCCAGCAGCCAAGAATATCGGGTAACCTACGAGCAGTACTTC. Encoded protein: CASSQEYRVTYEQYF.

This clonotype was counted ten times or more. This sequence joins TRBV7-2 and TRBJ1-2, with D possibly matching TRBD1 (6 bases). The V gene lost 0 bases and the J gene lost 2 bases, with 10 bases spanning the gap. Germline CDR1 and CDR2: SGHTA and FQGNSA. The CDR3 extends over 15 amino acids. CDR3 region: CASSLAGQGNYGYTF. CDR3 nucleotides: TGTGCCAGCAGCTTAGCAGGGCAGGGGAACTATGGCTACACCTTC. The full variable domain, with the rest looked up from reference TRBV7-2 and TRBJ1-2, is GAGVSQSPSNKVTEKGKDVELRCDPISGHTALYWYRQSLGQGLEFLIYFQGNSAPDKSGLPSDRFSAERTGGSVSTLTIQRTQQEDSAVYLCASSLAGQGNYGYTFGSGTRLTVV.

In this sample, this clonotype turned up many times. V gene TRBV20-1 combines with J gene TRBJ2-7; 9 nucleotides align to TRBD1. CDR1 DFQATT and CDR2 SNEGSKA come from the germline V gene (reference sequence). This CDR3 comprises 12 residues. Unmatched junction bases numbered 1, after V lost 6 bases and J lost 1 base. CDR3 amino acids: CSAGTGSYEQYF. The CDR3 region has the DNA TGCAGTGCCGGGACAGGGTCCTACGAGCAGTACTTC.

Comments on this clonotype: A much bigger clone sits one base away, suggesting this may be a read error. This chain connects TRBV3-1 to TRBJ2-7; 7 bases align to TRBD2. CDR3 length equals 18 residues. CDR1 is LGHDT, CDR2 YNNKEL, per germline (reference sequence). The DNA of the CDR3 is TGTGCCAGCACCCAAGCGGTTACGGGGGGACTTAAAGCCTACGAGCAGTACTTC. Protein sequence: CASTQAVTGGLKAYEQYF.

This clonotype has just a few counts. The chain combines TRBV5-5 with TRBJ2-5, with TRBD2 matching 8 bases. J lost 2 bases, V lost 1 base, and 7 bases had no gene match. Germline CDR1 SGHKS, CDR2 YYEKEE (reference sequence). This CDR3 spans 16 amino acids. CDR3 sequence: CASSLNPGLDQETQYF. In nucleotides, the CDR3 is TGTGCCAGCAGCTTGAATCCGGGACTAGATCAAGAGACCCAGTACTTC. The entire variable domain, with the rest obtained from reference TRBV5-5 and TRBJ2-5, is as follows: DAGVTQSPTHLIKTRGQQVTLRCSPISGHKSVSWYQQVLGQGPQFIFQYYEKEERGRGNFPDRFSARQFPNYSSELNVNALLLGDSALYLCASSLNPGLDQETQYFGPGTRLLVL.

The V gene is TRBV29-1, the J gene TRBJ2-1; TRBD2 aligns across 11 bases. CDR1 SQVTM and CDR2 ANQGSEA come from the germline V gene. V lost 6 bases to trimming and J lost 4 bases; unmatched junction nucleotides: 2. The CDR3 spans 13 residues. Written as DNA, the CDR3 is TGCAGCGTAACTAGCGGGGGATACAATGAGCAGTTCTTC. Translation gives CSVTSGGYNEQFF.

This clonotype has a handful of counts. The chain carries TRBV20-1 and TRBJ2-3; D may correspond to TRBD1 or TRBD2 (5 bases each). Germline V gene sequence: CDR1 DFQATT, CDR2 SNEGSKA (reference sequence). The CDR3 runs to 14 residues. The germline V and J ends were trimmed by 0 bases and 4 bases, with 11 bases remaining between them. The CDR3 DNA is TGCAGTGCTAGAGATTTGGGGGAAGCAGATACGCAGTATTTT. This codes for CSARDLGEADTQYF.

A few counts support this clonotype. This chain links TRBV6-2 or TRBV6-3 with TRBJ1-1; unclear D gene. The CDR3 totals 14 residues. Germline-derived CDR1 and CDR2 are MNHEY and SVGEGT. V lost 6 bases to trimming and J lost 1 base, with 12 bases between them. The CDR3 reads CASRTRRGNTEAFF. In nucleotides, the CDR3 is TGTGCCAGCAGGACCCGCCGGGGGAACACTGAAGCTTTCTTT.

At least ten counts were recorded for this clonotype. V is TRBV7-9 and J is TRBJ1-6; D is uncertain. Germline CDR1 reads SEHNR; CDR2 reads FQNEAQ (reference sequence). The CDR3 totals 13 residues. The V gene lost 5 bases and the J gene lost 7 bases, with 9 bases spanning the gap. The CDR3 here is CASSLGPNSPLHF. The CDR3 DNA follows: TGTGCCAGCAGCCTCGGTCCCAATTCACCCCTCCACTTT.

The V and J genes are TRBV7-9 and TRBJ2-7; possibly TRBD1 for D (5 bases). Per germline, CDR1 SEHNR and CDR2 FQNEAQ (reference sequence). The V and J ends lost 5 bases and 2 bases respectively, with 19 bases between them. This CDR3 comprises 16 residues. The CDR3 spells CASSPPIWTRTYEQYF. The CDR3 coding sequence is TGTGCCAGCAGCCCGCCGATATGGACACGAACCTACGAGCAGTACTTC. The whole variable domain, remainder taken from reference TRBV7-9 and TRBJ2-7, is DTGVSQNPRHKITKRGQNVTFRCDPISEHNRLYWYRQTLGQGPEFLTYFQNEAQLEKSRLLSDRFSAERPKGSFSTLEIQRTEQGDSAMYLCASSPPIWTRTYEQYFGPGTRLTVT.

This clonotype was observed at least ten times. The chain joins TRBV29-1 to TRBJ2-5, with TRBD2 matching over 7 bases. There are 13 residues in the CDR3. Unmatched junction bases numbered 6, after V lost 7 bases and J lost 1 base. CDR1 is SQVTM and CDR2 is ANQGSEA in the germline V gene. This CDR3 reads CSAQGGIQETQYF. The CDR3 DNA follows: TGCAGCGCCCAGGGAGGGATCCAAGAGACCCAGTACTTC.

The CDR3 protein is CASSPFAPQQFF. CDR3 nucleotide sequence: TGTGCCAGCAGCCCATTTGCCCCACAGCAGTTCTTC. J is TRBJ2-1 and V is TRBV3-1; D is unclear. Trimming cost V 4 bases and J 11 bases, with 12 bases left between them. CDR3 size: 12 residues. Germline lookup yields CDR1 LGHDT and CDR2 YNNKEL (reference sequence).

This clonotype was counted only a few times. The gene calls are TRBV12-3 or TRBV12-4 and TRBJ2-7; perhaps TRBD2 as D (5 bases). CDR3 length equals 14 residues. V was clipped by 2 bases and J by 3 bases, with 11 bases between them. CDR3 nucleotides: TGTGCCAGCAGTTTAAGCGGACTCGACTACGAGCAGTACGTC. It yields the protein CASSLSGLDYEQYV.

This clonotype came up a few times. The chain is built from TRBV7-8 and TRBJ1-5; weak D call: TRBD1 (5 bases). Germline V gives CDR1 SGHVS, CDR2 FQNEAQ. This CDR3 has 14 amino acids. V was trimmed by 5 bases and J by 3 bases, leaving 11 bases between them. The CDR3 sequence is CASSPLGVNQPQHF. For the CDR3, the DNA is TGTGCCAGCAGCCCACTGGGGGTCAATCAGCCCCAGCATTTT.

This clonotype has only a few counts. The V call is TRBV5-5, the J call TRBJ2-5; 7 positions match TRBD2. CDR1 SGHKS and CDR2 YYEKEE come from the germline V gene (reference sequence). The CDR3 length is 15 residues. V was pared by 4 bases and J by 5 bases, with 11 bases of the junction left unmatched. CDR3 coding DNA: TGTGCCAGCAGCCCAGAGACTAGCTACGGGGAGACCCAGTACTTC. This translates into CASSPETSYGETQYF.

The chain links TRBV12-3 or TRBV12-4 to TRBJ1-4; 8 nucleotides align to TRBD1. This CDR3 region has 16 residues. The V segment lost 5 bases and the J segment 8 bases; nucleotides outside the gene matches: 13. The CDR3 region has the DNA TGTGCCAGCAGTCCAGGAAGGACAGGGAGGATGGAAAAACTGTTTTTT. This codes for CASSPGRTGRMEKLFF.